The entry below describes one T cell receptor (beta chain). Investigators excluded patients with uncontrolled infection, other autoimmune disease, pregnancy or lactation. The data derive from a study of T cells in Graves' hyperthyroidism and ophthalmopathy. As for the study in general: Peripheral blood sampling occurred at initial diagnosis, before any treatment.

Amplification yielded TCR beta CDR3 regions, with RNA transcripts as the source. Using the HTBI primer set, a first-round RT-PCR was run on the TCR CDR3. TCRdb called the multiplex PCR reads again in MiXCR, with one record for every CDR3 protein. The table lists around 300,000 distinct CDR3 sequences, around 13% of them singletons, with around 23% in the top ten. Germline values: CDR1 LNHDA, CDR2 SQIVND (reference sequence). The ends were cut back, 5 bases at V and 0 bases at J, with 11 bases in the middle. The CDR3 sequence is 16 residues long. The source is a woman in her twenties or thirties with Graves' hyperthyroidism. The genes are TRBV19 and TRBJ2-6; D gene ambiguous. The specimen was blood. CDR3 coding DNA: TGTGCCAGTAGTGCCCTACAGTTCTCTGGGGCCAACGTCCTGACTTTC. Translated, it gives CASSALQFSGANVLTF.